This T cell receptor beta chain is drawn from a study of T cell responses to AZD1222 COVID-19 vaccine. Regarding the study as a whole: Elevations in Spike-specific TCR breadth and depth followed administration of two AZD1222 doses. Reports indicate that nearly half of spike-specific TCRs are directed at unmutated variant regions. Seropositivity was recorded at baseline in only 6 or 7 AZD1222 recipients. Sampling captured repertoires only after the peak T cell response.

V lost 3 bases and J 6 bases, leaving 9 bases between the germline ends. Germline loops: CDR1 LNHDA, CDR2 SQIVND (reference sequence). The CDR3 has 13 residues. In regard to this clone: Its antigen remains unknown.

Generated by immunoSEQ multiplex PCR, the TCRdb table keeps only in-frame clones and is missing some. The table has some 180,000 clones, 70% to 90% seen once. Source: peripheral blood, taken 28 days after the second AZD1222 dose. This TCR was recovered from an adult who received the AZD1222 COVID-19 vaccine. The V and J genes are TRBV19 and TRBJ1-5, with D perhaps TRBD1 (5 bases). The CDR3 region is CASSIQGSQPQHF. The CDR3 DNA reads TGTGCCAGTAGTATTCAGGGTAGTCAGCCCCAGCATTTT.